The clone carrying this T cell receptor (beta chain) came up a few times. No antigen is known for it. MiXCR, applied by TCRdb to the 5' RACE reads, yields one record per CDR3 protein. The sample yields approximately 240,000 distinct CDR3 sequences, roughly 15% seen once. The length of the CDR3 is 15 residues. V was pared by 6 bases and J by 3 bases, with 14 bases between. The germline V gene encodes CDR1 MNHEY and CDR2 SMNVEV (reference sequence). The data were taken from a study of T-cell memory formation after mild COVID-19. Study-level background: For the most part, TCR clusters were specific to one donor. Study findings and constraints: Mainly in CM and EM were contracting CD4+ clones; CD8+ were in EMRA.

This rearrangement joins TRBV27 to TRBJ1-4, with a possible D match to TRBD1 (5 bases). Sequences were obtained from PBMCs or a T cell subset sorted from them (not recorded which). This sequence was found in a man younger than 30 who had mild COVID-19 (a few samples of this study predate the infection). Cell type and time point are not known. The CDR3 loop is CASRTVRDPNEKLFF. The CDR3 DNA is TGTGCCAGCAGAACCGTCCGGGACCCTAATGAAAAACTGTTTTTT.